These 3 T cell receptor beta chains were sequenced from one sample in a study of identical twins. From the 5' RACE reads, TCRdb called clonotypes with MiXCR, one entry per CDR3 protein. The table records nearly 650,000 distinct CDR3 sequences, just over 7% of them present only once. This same sample was also taken into another study, of yellow fever vaccine responses in identical twins.

Sequenced sample: PBMCs. Receptors were obtained from a young woman in good health.

This clonotype was counted at least ten times. V usage is TRBV5-1 and J usage is TRBJ1-2, with 7 bases that match TRBD1. V lost 2 bases, J lost 5 bases, and 6 bases stayed unmatched. This CDR3 has 14 amino acids. Germline CDR1 reads SGHRS; CDR2 reads YFSETQ. DNA of the CDR3: TGCGCCAGCAGCTTCGTTACAGGGGTTTATGGCTACACCTTC. This translates into CASSFVTGVYGYTF.

Ten or more counts support this clonotype. This chain links TRBV12-3 or TRBV12-4 with TRBJ1-4; D call uncertain. The V gene lost 5 bases and the J gene lost 2 bases, with 9 bases spanning the gap. The CDR3 runs 14 residues. CDR3 amino acids: CASSPTVTNEKLFF. CDR3 in DNA: TGTGCCAGCAGTCCAACTGTTACTAATGAAAAACTGTTTTTT.

At least ten counts were recorded for this clonotype. This chain connects TRBV7-9 to TRBJ2-3; D possibly corresponds to TRBD1 (5 bases). This CDR3 comprises 12 residues. From germline, CDR1 is SEHNR and CDR2 FQNEAQ (reference sequence). V was trimmed by 5 bases and J by 4 bases, leaving 7 bases between them. As DNA, the CDR3 is TGTGCCAGCAGCCGGACACCAGATACGCAGTATTTT. Translation: CASSRTPDTQYF.